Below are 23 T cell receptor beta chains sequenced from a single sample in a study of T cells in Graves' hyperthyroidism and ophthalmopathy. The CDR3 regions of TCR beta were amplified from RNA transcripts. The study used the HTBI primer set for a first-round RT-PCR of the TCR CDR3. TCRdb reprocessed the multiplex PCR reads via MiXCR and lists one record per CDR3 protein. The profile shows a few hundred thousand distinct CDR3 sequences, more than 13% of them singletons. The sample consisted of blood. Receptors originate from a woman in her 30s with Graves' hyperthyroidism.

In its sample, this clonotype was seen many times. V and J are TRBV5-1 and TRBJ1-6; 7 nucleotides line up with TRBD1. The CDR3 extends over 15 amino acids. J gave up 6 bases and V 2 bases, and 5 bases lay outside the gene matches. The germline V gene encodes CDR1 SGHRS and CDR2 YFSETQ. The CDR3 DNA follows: TGCGCCAGCAGCTTTACGGGACAGATTAATTCACCCCTCCACTTT. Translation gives CASSFTGQINSPLHF.

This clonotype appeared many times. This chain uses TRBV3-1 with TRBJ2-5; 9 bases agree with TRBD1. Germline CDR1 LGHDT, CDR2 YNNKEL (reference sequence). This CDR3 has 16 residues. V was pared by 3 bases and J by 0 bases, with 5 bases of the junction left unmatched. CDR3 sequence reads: CASSHIGQGHQETQYF. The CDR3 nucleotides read TGTGCCAGCAGCCACATTGGACAGGGGCACCAAGAGACCCAGTACTTC.

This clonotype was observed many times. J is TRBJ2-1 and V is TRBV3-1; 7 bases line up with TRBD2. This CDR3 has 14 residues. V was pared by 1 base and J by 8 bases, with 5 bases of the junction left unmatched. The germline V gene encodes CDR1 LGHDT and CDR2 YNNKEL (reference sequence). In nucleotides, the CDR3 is TGTGCCAGCAGCCAAGGGACTAGGGGTGATGAGCAGTTCTTC. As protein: CASSQGTRGDEQFF.

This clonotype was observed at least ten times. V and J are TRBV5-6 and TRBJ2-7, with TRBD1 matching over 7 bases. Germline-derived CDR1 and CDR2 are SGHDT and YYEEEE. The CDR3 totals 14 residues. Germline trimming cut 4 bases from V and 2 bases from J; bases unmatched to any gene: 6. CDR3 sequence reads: CASSQQGRTYEQYF. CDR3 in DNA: TGTGCCAGCAGCCAACAGGGGAGAACCTACGAGCAGTACTTC.

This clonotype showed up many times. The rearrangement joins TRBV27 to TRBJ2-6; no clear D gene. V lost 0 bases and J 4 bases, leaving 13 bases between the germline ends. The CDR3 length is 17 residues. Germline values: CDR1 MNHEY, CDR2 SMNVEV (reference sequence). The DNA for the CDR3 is TGTGCCAGCAGTTTATCCCCCCCAACAACCGGGGCCAACGTCCTGACTTTC. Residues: CASSLSPPTTGANVLTF.

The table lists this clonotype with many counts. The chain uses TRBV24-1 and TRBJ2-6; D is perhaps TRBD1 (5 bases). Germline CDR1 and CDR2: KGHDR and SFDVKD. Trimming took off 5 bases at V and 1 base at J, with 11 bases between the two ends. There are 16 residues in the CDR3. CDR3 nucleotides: TGTGCCACCAGTGGCAGGGCCATTTCTGGGGCCAACGTCCTGACTTTC. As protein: CATSGRAISGANVLTF.

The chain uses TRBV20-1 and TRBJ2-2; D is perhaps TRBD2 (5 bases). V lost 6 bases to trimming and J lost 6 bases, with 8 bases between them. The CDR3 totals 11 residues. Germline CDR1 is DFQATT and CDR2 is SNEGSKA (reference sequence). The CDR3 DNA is TGCAGTGCACCTAGCCCCGGGGAGCTGTTTTTT. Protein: CSAPSPGELFF.

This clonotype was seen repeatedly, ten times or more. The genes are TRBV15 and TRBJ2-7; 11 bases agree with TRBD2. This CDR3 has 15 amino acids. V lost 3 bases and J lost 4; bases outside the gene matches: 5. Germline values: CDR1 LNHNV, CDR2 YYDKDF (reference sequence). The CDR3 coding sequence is TGTGCCACCAGCAGTATACTAGCGGGAGTGTACGAGCAGTACTTC. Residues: CATSSILAGVYEQYF.

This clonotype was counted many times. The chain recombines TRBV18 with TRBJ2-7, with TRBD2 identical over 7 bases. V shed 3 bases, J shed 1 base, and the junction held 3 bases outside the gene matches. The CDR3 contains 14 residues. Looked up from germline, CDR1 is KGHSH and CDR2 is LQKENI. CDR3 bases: TGTGCCAGCTCACCGGGACTATCATCCTACGAGCAGTACTTC. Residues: CASSPGLSSYEQYF.

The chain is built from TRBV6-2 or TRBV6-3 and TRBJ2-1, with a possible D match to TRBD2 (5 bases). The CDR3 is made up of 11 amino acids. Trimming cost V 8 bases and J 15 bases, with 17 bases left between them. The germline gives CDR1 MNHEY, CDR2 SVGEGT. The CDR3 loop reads CASSSGYIRFF. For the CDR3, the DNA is TGTGCCAGCTCCTCGGGGTACATTAGGTTCTTC.

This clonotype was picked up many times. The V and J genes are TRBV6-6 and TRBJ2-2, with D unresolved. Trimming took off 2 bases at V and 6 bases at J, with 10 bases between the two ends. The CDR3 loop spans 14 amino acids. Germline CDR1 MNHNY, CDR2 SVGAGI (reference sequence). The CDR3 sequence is CASSYLDVAGELFF. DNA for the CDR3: TGTGCCAGCAGTTACCTGGATGTAGCCGGGGAGCTGTTTTTT.

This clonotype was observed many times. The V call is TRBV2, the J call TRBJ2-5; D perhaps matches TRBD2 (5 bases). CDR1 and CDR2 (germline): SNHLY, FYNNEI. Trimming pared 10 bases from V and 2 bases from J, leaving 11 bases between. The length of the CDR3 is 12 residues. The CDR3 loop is CAIARDQETQYF. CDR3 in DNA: TGTGCCATCGCGAGGGATCAAGAGACCCAGTACTTC.

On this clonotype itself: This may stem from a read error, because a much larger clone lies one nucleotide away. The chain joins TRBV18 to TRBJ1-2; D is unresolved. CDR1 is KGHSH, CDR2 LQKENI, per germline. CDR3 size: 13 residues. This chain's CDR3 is CASSPGSFYGHTF. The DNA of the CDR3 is TGTGCCAGCTCACCGGGTAGCTTCTATGGCCACACCTTC.

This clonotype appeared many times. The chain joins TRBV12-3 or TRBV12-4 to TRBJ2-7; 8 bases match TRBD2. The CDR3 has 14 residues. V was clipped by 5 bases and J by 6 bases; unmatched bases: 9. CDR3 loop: CASSLPGLVSEQYF. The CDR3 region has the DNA TGTGCCAGCAGTCTGCCGGGACTAGTATCCGAGCAGTACTTC.

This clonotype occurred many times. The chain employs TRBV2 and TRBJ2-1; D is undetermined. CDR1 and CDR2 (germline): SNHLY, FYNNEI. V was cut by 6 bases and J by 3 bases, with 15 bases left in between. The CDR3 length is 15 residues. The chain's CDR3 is CASSLGQTVYNEQFF. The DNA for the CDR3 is TGTGCCAGCAGCTTAGGCCAGACTGTCTACAATGAGCAGTTCTTC.

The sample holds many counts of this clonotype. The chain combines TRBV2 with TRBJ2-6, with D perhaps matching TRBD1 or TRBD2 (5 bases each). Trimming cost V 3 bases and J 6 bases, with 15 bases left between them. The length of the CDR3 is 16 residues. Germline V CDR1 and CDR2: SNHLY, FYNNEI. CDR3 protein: CASSERDPLKANVLTF. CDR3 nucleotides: TGTGCCAGCAGTGAGAGGGACCCCCTCAAGGCCAACGTCCTGACTTTC.

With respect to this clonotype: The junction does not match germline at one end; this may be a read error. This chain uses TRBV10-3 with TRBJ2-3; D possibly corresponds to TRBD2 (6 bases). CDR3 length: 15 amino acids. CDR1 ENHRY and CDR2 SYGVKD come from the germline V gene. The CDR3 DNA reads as TGTGCCAGCAGTGAACTGGGTAGGGAGGCAGATACGCAGTATTTT. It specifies CASSELGREADTQYF.

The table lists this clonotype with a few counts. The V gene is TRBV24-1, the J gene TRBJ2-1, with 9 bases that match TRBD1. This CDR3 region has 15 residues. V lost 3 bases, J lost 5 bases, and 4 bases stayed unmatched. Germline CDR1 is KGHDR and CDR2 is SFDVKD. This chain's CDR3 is CATSDGGDRDNEQFF. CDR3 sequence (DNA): TGTGCCACCAGTGATGGGGGGGACAGGGACAATGAGCAGTTCTTC.

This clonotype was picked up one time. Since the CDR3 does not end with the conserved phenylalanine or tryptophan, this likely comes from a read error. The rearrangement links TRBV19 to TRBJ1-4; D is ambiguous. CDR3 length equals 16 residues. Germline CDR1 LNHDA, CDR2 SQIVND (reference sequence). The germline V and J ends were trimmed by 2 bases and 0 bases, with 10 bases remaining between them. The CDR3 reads CASSIIRRATNEKLFL. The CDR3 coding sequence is TGTGCCAGTAGTATAATTCGACGAGCAACTAATGAAAAACTGTTTCTT.

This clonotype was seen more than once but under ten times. The CDR3 spells CASSQNPGGMNTEAFF. In DNA, the CDR3 is TGTGCCAGCAGCCAAAATCCAGGGGGCATGAACACTGAAGCTTTCTTT. The V and J genes are TRBV3-1 and TRBJ1-1, with 8 bases identical to TRBD1. V gave up 2 bases and J gave up 0 bases; unmatched junction bases: 5. The CDR3 consists of 16 residues. CDR1 is LGHDT and CDR2 is YNNKEL in the germline V gene (reference sequence).

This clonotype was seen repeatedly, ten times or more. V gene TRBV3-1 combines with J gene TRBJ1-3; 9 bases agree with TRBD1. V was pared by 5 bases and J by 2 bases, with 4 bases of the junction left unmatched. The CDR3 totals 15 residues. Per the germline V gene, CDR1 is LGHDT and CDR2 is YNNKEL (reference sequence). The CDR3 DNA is TGTGCCAGCAGCTTAAGGGACAGGGCTGGAAACACCATATATTTT. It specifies CASSLRDRAGNTIYF.

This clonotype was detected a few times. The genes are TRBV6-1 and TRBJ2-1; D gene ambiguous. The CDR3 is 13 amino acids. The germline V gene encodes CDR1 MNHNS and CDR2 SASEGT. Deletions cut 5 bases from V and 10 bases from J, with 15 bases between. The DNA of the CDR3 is TGTGCCAGCAGTCTCACTACCAGTCAAGAGCAGTTCTTC. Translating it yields CASSLTTSQEQFF.

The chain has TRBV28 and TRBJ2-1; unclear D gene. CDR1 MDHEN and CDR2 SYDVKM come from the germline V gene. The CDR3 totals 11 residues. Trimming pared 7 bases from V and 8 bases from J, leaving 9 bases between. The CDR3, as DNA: TGTGCCAGCATGTACATCGATGAGCAGTTCTTC. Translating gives CASMYIDEQFF.